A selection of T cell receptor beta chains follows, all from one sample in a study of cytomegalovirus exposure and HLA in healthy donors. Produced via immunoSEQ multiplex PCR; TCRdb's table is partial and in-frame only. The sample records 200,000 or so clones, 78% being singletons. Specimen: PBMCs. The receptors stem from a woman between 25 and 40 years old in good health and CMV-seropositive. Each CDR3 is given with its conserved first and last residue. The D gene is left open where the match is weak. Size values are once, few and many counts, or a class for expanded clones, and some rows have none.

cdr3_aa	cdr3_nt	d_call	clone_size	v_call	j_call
CATSRDPTGQISYEQYF	TGTGCCACCAGCAGAGATCCTACGGGACAGATTTCCTACGAGCAGTACTTC	TRBD1	.	TRBV15	TRBJ2-7
CASIPAVTRSPQHF	TGTGCCAGCATCCCAGCGGTTACAAGGTCGCCCCAGCATTTT	.	.	TRBV6-1	TRBJ1-5
CASSQGSSYPWGYTF	TGTGCCAGCAGCCAAGGGAGCAGCTACCCTTGGGGCTACACCTTC	.	.	TRBV14	TRBJ1-2
CASSLRPGSGNTIYF	TGCGCCAGCAGCCTCCGTCCGGGGTCTGGAAACACCATATATTTT	.	few	TRBV5-1	TRBJ1-3
CASSRAGTTYEQYF	TGTGCCAGCAGTCGAGCGGGGACAACCTACGAGCAGTACTTC	.	.	TRBV28	TRBJ2-7
CASSEGTGRISPLHF	TGTGCCAGCAGTGAAGGGACAGGGCGAATCTCACCCCTCCACTTT	TRBD1	.	TRBV25-1	TRBJ1-6
CASSSTGVQNSPLHF	TGTGCCAGCAGTTCGACAGGGGTTCAAAATTCACCCCTCCACTTT	TRBD1	.	TRBV6-5	TRBJ1-6
CASTQDRGFTGELFF	TGTGCCAGCACGCAAGACAGGGGCTTCACCGGGGAGCTGTTTTTT	TRBD1	.	TRBV7-9	TRBJ2-2
CASSQEAGRAEQFF	TGCGCCAGCAGCCAAGAGGCTGGGCGAGCTGAGCAGTTCTTC	.	.	TRBV4-1	TRBJ2-1
CASSIRQGNQPQHF	TGTGCCAGTAGTATCCGACAGGGAAACCAGCCCCAGCATTTT	TRBD1	.	TRBV19	TRBJ1-5
CASSWTGGREETQYF	TGTGCCAGCAGCTGGACAGGGGGCCGGGAGGAGACCCAGTACTTC	TRBD1	.	TRBV6-6	TRBJ2-5
CSSSINAGGQETQYF	TGTTCCAGCAGCATTAATGCGGGAGGTCAAGAGACCCAGTACTTC	TRBD2	.	TRBV7-9	TRBJ2-5
CASSFGQGDTEAFF	TGTGCCAGCAGCTTCGGACAGGGGGACACTGAAGCTTTCTTT	TRBD1	once	TRBV7-9	TRBJ1-1
CASSADRRGSYEQYF	TGTGCCAGCAGCGCGGACAGAAGAGGCTCCTACGAGCAGTACTTC	.	.	TRBV9	TRBJ2-7
CASSLGGGSNTEAFF	TGCGCCAGCAGCTTGGGTGGAGGCTCGAACACTGAAGCTTTCTTT	.	.	TRBV5-1	TRBJ1-1
CASSYTSGSREQYF	TGTGCCAGCAGTTACACTAGCGGGAGCCGCGAGCAGTACTTC	TRBD2	.	TRBV6-6	TRBJ2-7
CASSDGAVAVSVHYGYTF	TGTGCCAGCAGCGACGGAGCCGTTGCTGTCTCCGTCCACTATGGCTACACCTTC	.	.	TRBV7-9	TRBJ1-2
CASIDRRLSNYGYTF	TGTGCCAGTATTGACAGGAGACTTTCAAACTATGGCTACACCTTC	.	.	TRBV19	TRBJ1-2
CASSLRTSTDTQYF	TGTGCCAGCAGCCTGAGGACTAGCACAGATACGCAGTATTTT	.	.	TRBV7-9	TRBJ2-3
CATETWGGAETQYF	TGTGCCACCGAGACGTGGGGGGGAGCGGAGACCCAGTACTTC	TRBD2	.	TRBV25-1	TRBJ2-5
CASSWRGEHPEAFF	TGTGCCAGCAGTTGGCGGGGGGAACACCCTGAAGCTTTCTTT	.	.	TRBV6-5	TRBJ1-1
CASSLRGLRNRKGPEYF	TGTGCCAGCAGCTTAAGAGGACTACGGAACAGGAAAGGTCCGGAGTATTTT	.	.	TRBV7-3	TRBJ2-3
CASSLREQYF	TGTGCCAGCAGTTTGAGGGAGCAGTACTTC	.	.	TRBV28	TRBJ2-7
CAISESRQGYTEAFF	TGTGCCATCAGTGAGTCGAGACAGGGGTACACTGAAGCTTTCTTT	TRBD1	.	TRBV10-3	TRBJ1-1
CASSVRLGQPQHF	TGTGCCAGCAGCGTACGACTTGGGCAGCCCCAGCATTTT	.	.	TRBV6-4	TRBJ1-5
CASSPGEKFQETQYF	TGTGCCAGCAGCCCAGGGGAGAAATTCCAAGAGACCCAGTACTTC	.	.	TRBV11-1	TRBJ2-5
CASSAWDNPQHF	TGTGCCAGCAGCGCCTGGGACAATCCCCAGCATTTT	.	.	TRBV28	TRBJ1-5
CATAYGNSFEQYF	TGTGCCACGGCTTACGGGAACAGCTTCGAGCAGTACTTC	.	.	TRBV2	TRBJ2-7
CRDDRNIQYF	TGCAGGGACGACAGGAACATTCAGTACTTC	.	.	TRBV20-1	TRBJ2-4
CASSLRMTSGETQYF	TGTGCCAGCAGCTTGCGGATGACTAGCGGTGAGACCCAGTACTTC	TRBD2	.	TRBV5-4	TRBJ2-5
CASSLGPTDTQYF	TGTGCCAGCAGCTTGGGGCCCACAGATACGCAGTATTTT	.	.	TRBV5-4	TRBJ2-3
CASRGLSSPSSYNEQFF	TGTGCCAGTAGAGGACTATCTTCCCCGAGCTCCTACAATGAGCAGTTCTTC	.	.	TRBV19	TRBJ2-1
CASSWGRFSKREGPDEQFF	TGCGCCAGCAGCTGGGGGAGGTTTTCCAAACGGGAGGGCCCGGATGAGCAGTTCTTC	TRBD2	once	TRBV5-1	TRBJ2-1
CASSTYGQGSSYEQYF	TGTGCCAGCAGCACATACGGACAGGGCAGCTCCTACGAGCAGTACTTC	TRBD1	.	TRBV27	TRBJ2-7
CASSRSGSTDTQYF	TGTGCCAGCAGTCGTAGCGGGTCGACAGATACGCAGTATTTT	TRBD2	.	TRBV28	TRBJ2-3
CASSIAGIHTGELFF	TGTGCCAGTAGTATTGCAGGTATTCACACCGGGGAGCTGTTTTTT	.	many	TRBV19	TRBJ2-2
CASSLVVGTSGGAEQFF	TGTGCCAGCAGCTTAGTAGTCGGGACTAGCGGGGGGGCTGAGCAGTTCTTC	TRBD2	.	TRBV7-2	TRBJ2-1
CASSFDTGELFF	TGTGCCAGCAGTTTCGACACCGGGGAGCTGTTTTTT	.	.	TRBV27	TRBJ2-2
CASSLARVAEAFF	TGTGCCAGCAGCTTAGCCAGGGTCGCTGAAGCTTTCTTT	.	.	TRBV11-2	TRBJ1-1
CASSLPTGTSGGTIDNEQFF	TGCGCCAGCAGCTTGCCTACCGGGACTAGCGGGGGGACTATAGACAATGAGCAGTTCTTC	TRBD2	.	TRBV5-1	TRBJ2-1
CASSTTSGKREQFF	TGTGCCAGTAGTACTACTAGCGGGAAACGTGAGCAGTTCTTC	TRBD2	few	TRBV19	TRBJ2-1
CASSDASKGAGVRNEQFF	TGTGCCAGCAGTGATGCCTCGAAAGGCGCGGGAGTGAGGAATGAGCAGTTCTTC	TRBD2	once	TRBV6-1	TRBJ2-1
CASKKTGVLLSYEQYF	TGTGCCAGCAAAAAGACAGGGGTACTCCTGTCTTACGAGCAGTACTTC	TRBD1	.	TRBV27	TRBJ2-7
CASSPEVGPAYF	TGTGCCAGCAGCCCTGAAGTTGGGCCAGCGTACTTC	.	.	TRBV14	TRBJ2-7
CASSLSGRATYEQYF	TGTGCCAGCAGCTTGAGCGGGAGGGCCACCTACGAGCAGTACTTC	TRBD2	.	TRBV11-2	TRBJ2-7
CASSFGQGLPYGYTF	TGTGCCAGCAGCTTTGGACAGGGCCTCCCCTATGGCTACACCTTC	TRBD1	.	TRBV5-8	TRBJ1-2